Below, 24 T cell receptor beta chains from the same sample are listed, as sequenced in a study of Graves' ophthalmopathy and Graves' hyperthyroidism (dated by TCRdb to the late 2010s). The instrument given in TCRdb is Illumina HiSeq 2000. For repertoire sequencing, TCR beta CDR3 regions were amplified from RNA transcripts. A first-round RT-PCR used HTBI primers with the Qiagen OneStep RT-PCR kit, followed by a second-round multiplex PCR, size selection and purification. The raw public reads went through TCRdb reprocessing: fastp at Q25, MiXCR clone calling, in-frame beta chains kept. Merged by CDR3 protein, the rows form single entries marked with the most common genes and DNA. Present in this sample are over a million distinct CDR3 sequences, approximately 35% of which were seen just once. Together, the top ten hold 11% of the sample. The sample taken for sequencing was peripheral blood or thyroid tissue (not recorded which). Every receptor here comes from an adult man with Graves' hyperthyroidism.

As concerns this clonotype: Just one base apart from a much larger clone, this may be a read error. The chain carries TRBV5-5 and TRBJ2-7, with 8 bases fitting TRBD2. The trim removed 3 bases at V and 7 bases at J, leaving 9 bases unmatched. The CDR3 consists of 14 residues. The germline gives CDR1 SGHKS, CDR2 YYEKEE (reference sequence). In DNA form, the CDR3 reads TGTGCCAGCAGCTCCACAGCGGGAGCACGAGAGCAGTACTTC. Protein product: CASSSTAGAREQYF.

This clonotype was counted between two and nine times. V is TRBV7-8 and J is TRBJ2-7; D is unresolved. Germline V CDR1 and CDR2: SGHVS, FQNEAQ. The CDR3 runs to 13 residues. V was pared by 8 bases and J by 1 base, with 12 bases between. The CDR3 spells CASGLGWSYEQYF. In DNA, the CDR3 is TGTGCCAGCGGATTAGGGTGGTCCTACGAGCAGTACTTC.

CDR3 protein: CASRYGQGTGEKLFF. The CDR3 DNA reads as TGTGCCAGCAGATATGGACAGGGCACCGGTGAAAAACTGTTTTTT. The chain has TRBV12-3 or TRBV12-4 and TRBJ1-4, with 8 bases matching TRBD1. V was clipped by 6 bases and J by 7 bases; unmatched bases: 10. There are 15 residues in the CDR3.

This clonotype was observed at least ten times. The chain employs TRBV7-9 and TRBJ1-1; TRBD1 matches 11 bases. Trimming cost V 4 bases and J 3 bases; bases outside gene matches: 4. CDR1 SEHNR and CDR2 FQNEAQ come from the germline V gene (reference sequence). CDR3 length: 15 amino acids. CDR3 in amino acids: CASSSGQGADTEAFF. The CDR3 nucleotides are TGTGCCAGCAGCTCAGGACAGGGGGCGGACACTGAAGCTTTCTTT.

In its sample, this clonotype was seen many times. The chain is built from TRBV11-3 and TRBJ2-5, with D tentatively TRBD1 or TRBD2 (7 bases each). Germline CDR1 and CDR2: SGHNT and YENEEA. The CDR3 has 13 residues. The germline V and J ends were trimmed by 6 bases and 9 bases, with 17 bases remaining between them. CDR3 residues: CASSRGQREAQYF. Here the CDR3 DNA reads TGTGCCAGCAGTCGGGGACAGCGGGAAGCCCAGTACTTC.

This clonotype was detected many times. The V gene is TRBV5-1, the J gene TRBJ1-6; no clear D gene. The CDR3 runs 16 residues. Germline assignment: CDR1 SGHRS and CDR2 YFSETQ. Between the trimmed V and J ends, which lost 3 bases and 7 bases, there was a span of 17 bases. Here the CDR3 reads CASSSDNLSGNSPLHF. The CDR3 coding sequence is TGCGCCAGCAGCTCCGATAATCTATCCGGGAATTCACCCCTCCACTTT.

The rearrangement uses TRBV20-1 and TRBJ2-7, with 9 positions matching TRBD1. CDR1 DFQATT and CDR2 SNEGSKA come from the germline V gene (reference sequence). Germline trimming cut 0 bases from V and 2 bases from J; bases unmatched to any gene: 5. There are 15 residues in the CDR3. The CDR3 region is CSAREPGQGTYEQYF. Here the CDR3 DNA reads TGCAGTGCTAGAGAACCGGGACAGGGAACCTACGAGCAGTACTTC.

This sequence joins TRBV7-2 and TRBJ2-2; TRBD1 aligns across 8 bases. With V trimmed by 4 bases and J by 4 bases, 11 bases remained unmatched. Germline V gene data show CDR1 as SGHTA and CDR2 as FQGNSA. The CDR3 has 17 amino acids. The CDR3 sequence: CASSSRMTGAGTGELFF. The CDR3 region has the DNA TGTGCCAGCAGCTCAAGAATGACAGGGGCGGGCACCGGGGAGCTGTTTTTT.

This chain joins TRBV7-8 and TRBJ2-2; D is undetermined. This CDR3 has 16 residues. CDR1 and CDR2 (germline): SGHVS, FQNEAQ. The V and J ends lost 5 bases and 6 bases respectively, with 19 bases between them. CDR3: CASSPSRVRPAGELFF. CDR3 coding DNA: TGTGCCAGCAGCCCCTCGCGTGTGAGACCAGCCGGGGAGCTGTTTTTT.

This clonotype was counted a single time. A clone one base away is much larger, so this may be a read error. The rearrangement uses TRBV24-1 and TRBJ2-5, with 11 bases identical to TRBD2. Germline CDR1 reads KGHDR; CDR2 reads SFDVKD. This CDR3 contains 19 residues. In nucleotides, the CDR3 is TGTGCCACCAGTGACCTGACTAGCGGGGCATCGATAGACCAAGAGGCCCAGTACTTC. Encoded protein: CATSDLTSGASIDQEAQYF.

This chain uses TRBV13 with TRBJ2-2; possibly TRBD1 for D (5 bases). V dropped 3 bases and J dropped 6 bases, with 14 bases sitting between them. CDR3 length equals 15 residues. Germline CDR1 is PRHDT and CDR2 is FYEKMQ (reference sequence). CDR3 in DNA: TGTGCCAGCAGCTTCGACAGCACCTGGGCCGGGGAGCTGTTTTTT. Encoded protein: CASSFDSTWAGELFF. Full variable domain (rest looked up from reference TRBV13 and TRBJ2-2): AAGVIQSPRHLIKEKRETATLKCYPIPRHDTVYWYQQGPGQDPQFLISFYEKMQSDKGSIPDRFSAQQFSDYHSELNMSSLELGDSALYFCASSFDSTWAGELFFGEGSRLTVL.

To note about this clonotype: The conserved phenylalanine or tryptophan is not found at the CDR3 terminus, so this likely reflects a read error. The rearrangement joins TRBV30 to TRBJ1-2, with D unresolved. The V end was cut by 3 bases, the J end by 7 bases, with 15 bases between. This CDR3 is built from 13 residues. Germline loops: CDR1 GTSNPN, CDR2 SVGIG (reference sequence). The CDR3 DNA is TGTGCCTGGAGGGTTCCGGGAGTTGCTGGCTACACCCTC. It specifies CAWRVPGVAGYTL.

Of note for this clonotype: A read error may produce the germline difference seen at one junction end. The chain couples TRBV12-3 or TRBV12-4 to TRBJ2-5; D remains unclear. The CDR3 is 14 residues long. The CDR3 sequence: CASPTRPYRETQNF. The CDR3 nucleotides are TGTGCCAGCCCCACGCGGCCGTACCGAGAGACCCAGAACTTC.

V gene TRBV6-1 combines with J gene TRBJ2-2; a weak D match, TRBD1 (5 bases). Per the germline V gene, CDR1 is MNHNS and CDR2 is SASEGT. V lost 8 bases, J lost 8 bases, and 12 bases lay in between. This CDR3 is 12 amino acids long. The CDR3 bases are TGTGCCAGCTGCACAGGACGGGGGGAGCTGTTTTTT. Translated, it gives CASCTGRGELFF.

CDR3 in amino acids: CAISVEVGQPQHF. The CDR3 DNA sequence: TGTGCCATCAGTGTCGAGGTCGGACAGCCCCAGCATTTT. The V call is TRBV10-3, the J call TRBJ1-5; D is uncertain. Trimming took 4 bases from V and 7 from J, leaving 11 bases between them. Per the germline V gene, CDR1 is ENHRY and CDR2 is SYGVKD. CDR3 length: 13 amino acids.

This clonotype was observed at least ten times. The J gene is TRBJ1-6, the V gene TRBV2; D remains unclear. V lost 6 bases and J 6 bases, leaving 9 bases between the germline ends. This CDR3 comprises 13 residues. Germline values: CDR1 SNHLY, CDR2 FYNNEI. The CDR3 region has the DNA TGTGCCAGCAGAGTCGACCTTAATTCACCCCTCCACTTT. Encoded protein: CASRVDLNSPLHF. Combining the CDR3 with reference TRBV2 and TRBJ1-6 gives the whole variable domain EPEVTQTPSHQVTQMGQEVILRCVPISNHLYFYWYRQILGQKVEFLVSFYNNEISEKSEIFDDQFSVERPDGSNFTLKIRSTKLEDSAMYFCASRVDLNSPLHFGNGTRLTVT.

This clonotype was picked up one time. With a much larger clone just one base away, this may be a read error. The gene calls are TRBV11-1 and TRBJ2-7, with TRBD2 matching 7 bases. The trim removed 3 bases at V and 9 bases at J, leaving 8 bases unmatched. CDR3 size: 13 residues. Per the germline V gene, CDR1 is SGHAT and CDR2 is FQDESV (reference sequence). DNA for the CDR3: TGTGCCAGCAGCTTGGACGGGAGGACTGGGCAGTACTTC. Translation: CASSLDGRTGQYF.

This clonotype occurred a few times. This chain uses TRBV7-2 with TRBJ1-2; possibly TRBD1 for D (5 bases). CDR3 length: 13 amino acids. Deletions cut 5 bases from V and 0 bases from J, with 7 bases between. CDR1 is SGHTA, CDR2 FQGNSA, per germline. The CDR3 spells CASSRQTNYGYTF. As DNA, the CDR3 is TGTGCCAGCAGCAGACAGACTAACTATGGCTACACCTTC.

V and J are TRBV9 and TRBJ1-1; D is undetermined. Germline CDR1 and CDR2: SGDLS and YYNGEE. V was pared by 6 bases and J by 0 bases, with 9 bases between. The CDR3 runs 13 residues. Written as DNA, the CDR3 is TGTGCCAGCACGGGAGCTCTGAACACTGAAGCTTTCTTT. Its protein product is CASTGALNTEAFF.

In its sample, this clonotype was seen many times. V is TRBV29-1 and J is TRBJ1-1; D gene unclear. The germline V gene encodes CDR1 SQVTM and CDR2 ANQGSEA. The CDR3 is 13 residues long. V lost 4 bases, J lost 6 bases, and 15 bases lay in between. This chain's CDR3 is CSVGGGRTSEAFF. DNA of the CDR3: TGCAGCGTTGGCGGCGGCCGAACCTCTGAAGCTTTCTTT.

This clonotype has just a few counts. CDR3 DNA: TGTGCCAGCAGCTCCGAGGGGGCTTCCTACGAGCAGTACTTC. Residues: CASSSEGASYEQYF. The chain carries TRBV28 and TRBJ2-7, with TRBD1 identical over 7 bases. Germline CDR1 and CDR2: MDHEN and SYDVKM. V lost 6 bases to trimming and J lost 1 base; unmatched junction nucleotides: 6. CDR3 size: 14 residues. Based on the CDR3 plus reference TRBV28 and TRBJ2-7, the full variable domain is DVKVTQSSRYLVKRTGEKVFLECVQDMDHENMFWYRQDPGLGLRLIYFSYDVKMKEKGDIPEGYSVSREKKERFSLILESASTNQTSMYLCASSSEGASYEQYFGPGTRLTVT.

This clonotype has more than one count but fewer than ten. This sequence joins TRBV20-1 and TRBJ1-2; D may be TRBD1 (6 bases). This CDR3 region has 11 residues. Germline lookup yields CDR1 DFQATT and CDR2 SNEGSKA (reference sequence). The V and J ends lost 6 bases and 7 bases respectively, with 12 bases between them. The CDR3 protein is CSATEGGGYTF. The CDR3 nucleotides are TGCAGTGCCACCGAGGGGGGTGGCTACACCTTC.

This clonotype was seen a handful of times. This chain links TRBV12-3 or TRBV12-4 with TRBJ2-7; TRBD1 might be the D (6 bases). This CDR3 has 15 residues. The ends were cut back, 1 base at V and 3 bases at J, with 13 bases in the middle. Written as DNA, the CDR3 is TGTGCCAGCAGTTTAGGGGGGCCGTCGATCTACGAGCAGTACTTC. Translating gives CASSLGGPSIYEQYF.

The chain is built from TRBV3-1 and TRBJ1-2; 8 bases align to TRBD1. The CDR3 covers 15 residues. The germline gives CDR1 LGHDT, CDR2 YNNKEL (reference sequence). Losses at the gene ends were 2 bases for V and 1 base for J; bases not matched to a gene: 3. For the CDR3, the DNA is TGTGCCAGCAGCCAAAGAGACAGGGGTAACTATGGCTACACCTTC. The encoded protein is CASSQRDRGNYGYTF. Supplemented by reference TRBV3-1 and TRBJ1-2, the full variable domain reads DTAVSQTPKYLVTQMGNDKSIKCEQNLGHDTMYWYKQDSKKFLKIMFSYNNKELIINETVPNRFSPKSPDKAHLNLHINSLELGDSAVYFCASSQRDRGNYGYTFGSGTRLTVV.